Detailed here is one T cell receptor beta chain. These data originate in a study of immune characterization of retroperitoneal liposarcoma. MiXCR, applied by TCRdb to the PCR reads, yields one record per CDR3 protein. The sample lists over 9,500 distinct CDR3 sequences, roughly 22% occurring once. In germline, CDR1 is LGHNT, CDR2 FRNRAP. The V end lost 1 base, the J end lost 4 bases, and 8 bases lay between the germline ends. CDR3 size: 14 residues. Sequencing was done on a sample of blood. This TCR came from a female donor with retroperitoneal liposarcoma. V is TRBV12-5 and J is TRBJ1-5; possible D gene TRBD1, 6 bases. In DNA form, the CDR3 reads TGTGCTAGTGGTTTGGGGACAGCTAATCAGCCCCAGCATTTT. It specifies CASGLGTANQPQHF.